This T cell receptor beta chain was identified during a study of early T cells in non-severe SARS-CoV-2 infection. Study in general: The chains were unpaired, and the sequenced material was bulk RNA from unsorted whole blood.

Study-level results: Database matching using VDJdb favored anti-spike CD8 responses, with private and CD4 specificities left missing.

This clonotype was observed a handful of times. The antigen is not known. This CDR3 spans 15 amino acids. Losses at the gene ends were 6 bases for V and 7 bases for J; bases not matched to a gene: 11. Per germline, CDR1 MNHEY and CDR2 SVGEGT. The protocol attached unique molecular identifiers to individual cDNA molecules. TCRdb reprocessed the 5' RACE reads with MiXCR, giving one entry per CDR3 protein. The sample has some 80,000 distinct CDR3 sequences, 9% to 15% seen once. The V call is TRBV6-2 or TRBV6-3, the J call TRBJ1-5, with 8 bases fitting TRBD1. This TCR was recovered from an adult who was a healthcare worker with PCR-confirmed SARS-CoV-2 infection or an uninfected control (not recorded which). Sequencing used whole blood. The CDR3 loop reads CASRPAGQVEQPQHF. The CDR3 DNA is TGTGCCAGCAGACCGGCGGGACAGGTCGAACAGCCCCAGCATTTT.